This T cell receptor (beta chain) was obtained from a study of immune evolution from preneoplasia to lung adenocarcinoma. Assay: immunoSEQ multiplex PCR; the TCRdb copy retains only in-frame clones and omits some. The sample consists of around 16,000 clones, 70% to 90% of them appearing once. Deletions cut 4 bases from V and 11 bases from J, with 5 bases between. The CDR3 runs 8 residues. The V gene's germline CDR1 is SQVTM and CDR2 ANQGSEA. The receptor was isolated from a person between 65 and 80 years old with invasive lung adenocarcinoma. The chain has TRBV29-1 and TRBJ1-2, with D unclear. The specimen was FFPE invasive lung adenocarcinoma tissue. CDR3 sequence: CSVGSYTF. CDR3 coding DNA: TGCAGCGTTGGCTCGTACACCTTC.